The 2 T cell receptor beta chains presented below share a single source sample, sequenced in a study of blood T cell repertoires in COVID-19. The assay was immunoSEQ multiplex PCR, and TCRdb's table has in-frame clones only and misses some. This sample has over 150,000 clones, with around 85% found just once. Specimen: PBMCs or T cells enriched from blood (not recorded which). The source of these receptors is a man in his forties or fifties who had recovered from COVID-19.

The V call is TRBV6-1, the J call TRBJ2-7; 7 bases align to TRBD2. The junction had 6 bases not matched to a gene; V was cut back by 3 bases and J by 4 bases. The CDR3 runs 14 residues. CDR1 is MNHNS and CDR2 is SASEGT in the germline V gene. CDR3 residues: CASSDTSSGYEQYF. The CDR3 region has the DNA TGTGCCAGCAGTGACACGAGTAGCGGGTACGAGCAGTACTTC.

This clone was recorded only once. This chain joins TRBV28 and TRBJ2-1; no clear D. The CDR3 runs to 12 residues. V lost 2 bases, J lost 10 bases, and 9 bases lay in between. From germline, CDR1 is MDHEN and CDR2 SYDVKM. CDR3 loop: CASSLSRGEQFF. Written as DNA, the CDR3 is TGTGCCAGCAGTTTAAGCAGAGGCGAGCAGTTCTTC.